This TCR beta chain stems from a study of shared clonotypes between healthy human individuals. This CDR3 is 15 amino acids long. CDR1 and CDR2 from the germline V gene are SGHVS and FQNEAQ. V trimming: 4 bases; J trimming: 8 bases; junction bases outside the gene matches: 9. Sequenced by immunoSEQ multiplex PCR; TCRdb stores in-frame clones only, minus some. In the table there are 2 million to 2.5 million clones, 90% to 97% of which are singletons. The V gene is TRBV7-8, the J gene TRBJ1-2; 11 bases align to TRBD1. Material: naive CD4+ T cells sorted from blood. Stated subset: CD45RA+ positively selected. This receptor was obtained from a man between 18 and 35 years old in good health. The CDR3 protein is CASSSRTGGLEGYTF. The CDR3 bases are TGTGCCAGCAGCTCTCGGACAGGGGGCCTTGAGGGCTACACCTTC. The whole variable domain, filled in from reference TRBV7-8 and TRBJ1-2, reads GAGVSQSPRYKVAKRGQDVALRCDPISGHVSLFWYQQALGQGPEFLTYFQNEAQLDKSGLPSDRFFAERPEGSVSTLKIQRTQQEDSAVYLCASSSRTGGLEGYTFGSGTRLTVV.